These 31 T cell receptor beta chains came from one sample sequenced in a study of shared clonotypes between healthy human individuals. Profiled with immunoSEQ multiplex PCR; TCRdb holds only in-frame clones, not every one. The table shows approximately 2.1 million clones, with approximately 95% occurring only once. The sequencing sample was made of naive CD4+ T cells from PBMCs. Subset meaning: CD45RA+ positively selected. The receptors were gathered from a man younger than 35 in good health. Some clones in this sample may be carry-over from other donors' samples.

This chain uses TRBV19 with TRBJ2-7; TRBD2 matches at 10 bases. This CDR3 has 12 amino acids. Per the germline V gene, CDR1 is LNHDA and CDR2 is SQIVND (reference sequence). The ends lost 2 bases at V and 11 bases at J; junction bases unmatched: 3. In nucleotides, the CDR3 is TGTGCCAGTAGTATACTAGCGGGAGATAAGTACTTC. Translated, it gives CASSILAGDKYF.

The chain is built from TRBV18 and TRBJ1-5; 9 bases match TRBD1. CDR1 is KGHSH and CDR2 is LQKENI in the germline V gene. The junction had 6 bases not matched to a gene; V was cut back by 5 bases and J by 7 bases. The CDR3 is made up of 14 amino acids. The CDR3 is CASSKTGGDQPQHF. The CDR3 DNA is TGTGCCAGCTCAAAGACAGGGGGAGACCAGCCCCAGCATTTT. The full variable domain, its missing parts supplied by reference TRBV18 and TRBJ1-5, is NAGVMQNPRHLVRRRGQEARLRCSPMKGHSHVYWYRQLPEEGLKFMVYLQKENIIDESGMPKERFSAEFPKEGPSILRIQQVVRGDSAAYFCASSKTGGDQPQHFGDGTRLSIL.

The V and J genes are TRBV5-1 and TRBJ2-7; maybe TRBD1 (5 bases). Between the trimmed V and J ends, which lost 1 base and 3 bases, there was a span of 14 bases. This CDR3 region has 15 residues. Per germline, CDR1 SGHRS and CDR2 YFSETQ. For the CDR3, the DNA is TGCGCCAGCAGCTTGTTCGTTTCAGGACACTACGAGCAGTACTTC. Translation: CASSLFVSGHYEQYF.

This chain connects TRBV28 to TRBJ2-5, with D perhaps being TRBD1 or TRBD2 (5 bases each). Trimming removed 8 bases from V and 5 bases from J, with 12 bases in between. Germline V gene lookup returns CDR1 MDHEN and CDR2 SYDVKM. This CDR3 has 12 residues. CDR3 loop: CASGTGRETQYF. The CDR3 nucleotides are TGTGCCAGCGGGACGGGGCGGGAGACCCAGTACTTC. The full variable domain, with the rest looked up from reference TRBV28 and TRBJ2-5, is DVKVTQSSRYLVKRTGEKVFLECVQDMDHENMFWYRQDPGLGLRLIYFSYDVKMKEKGDIPEGYSVSREKKERFSLILESASTNQTSMYLCASGTGRETQYFGPGTRLLVL.

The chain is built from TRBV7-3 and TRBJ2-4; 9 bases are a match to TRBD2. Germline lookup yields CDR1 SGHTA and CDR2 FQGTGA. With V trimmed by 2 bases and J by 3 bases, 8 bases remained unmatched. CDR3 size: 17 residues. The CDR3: CASSLGGRASDKNIQYF. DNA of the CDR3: TGTGCCAGCAGCTTAGGCGGGAGGGCCTCAGACAAAAACATTCAGTACTTC.

This chain's CDR3 is CASSLFGGNYEQYF. The CDR3 DNA follows: TGTGCCAGCAGTTTATTTGGGGGGAACTACGAGCAGTACTTC. The V gene is TRBV27, the J gene TRBJ2-7; a weak D match, TRBD2 (6 bases). Trimming left V 1 base short and J 3 bases short, with 10 bases between. Germline V gives CDR1 MNHEY, CDR2 SMNVEV (reference sequence). The CDR3 totals 14 residues.

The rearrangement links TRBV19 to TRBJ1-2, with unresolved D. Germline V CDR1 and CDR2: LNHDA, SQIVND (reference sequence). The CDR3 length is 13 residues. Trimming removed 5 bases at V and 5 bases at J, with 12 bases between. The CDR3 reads CASSVPGPYGYTF. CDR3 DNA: TGTGCCAGTAGTGTACCGGGCCCATATGGCTACACCTTC.

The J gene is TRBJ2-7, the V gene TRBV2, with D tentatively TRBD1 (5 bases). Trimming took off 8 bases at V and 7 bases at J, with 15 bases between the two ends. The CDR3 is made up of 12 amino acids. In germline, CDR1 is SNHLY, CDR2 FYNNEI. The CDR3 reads CASCTTVSEQYF. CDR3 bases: TGTGCCAGCTGTACGACAGTTTCTGAGCAGTACTTC. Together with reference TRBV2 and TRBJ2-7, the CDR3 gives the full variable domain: EPEVTQTPSHQVTQMGQEVILRCVPISNHLYFYWYRQILGQKVEFLVSFYNNEISEKSEIFDDQFSVERPDGSNFTLKIRSTKLEDSAMYFCASCTTVSEQYFGPGTRLTVT.

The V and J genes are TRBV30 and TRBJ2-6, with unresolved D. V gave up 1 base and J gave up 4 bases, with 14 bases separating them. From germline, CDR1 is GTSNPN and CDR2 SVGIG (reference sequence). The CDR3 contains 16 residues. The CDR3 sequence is CAWSAPWPVGANVLTF. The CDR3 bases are TGTGCCTGGAGTGCCCCCTGGCCGGTCGGGGCCAACGTCCTGACTTTC.

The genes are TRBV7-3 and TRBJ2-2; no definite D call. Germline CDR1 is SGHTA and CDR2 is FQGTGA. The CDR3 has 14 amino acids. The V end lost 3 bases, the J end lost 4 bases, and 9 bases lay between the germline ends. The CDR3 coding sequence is TGTGCCAGCAGCTTCCTTGGGTCCACCGGGGAGCTGTTTTTT. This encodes CASSFLGSTGELFF.

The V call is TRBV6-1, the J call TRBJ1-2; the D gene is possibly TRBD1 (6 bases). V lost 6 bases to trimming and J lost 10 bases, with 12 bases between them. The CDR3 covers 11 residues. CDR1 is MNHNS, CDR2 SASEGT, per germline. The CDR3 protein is CASRDSTLYTF. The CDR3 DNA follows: TGTGCCAGCAGGGACAGCACCCTCTACACCTTC.

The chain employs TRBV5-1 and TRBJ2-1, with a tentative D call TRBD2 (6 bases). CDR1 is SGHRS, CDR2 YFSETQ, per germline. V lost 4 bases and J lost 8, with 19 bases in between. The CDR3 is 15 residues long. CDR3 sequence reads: CASSPALGTFYEQFF. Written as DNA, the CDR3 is TGCGCCAGCAGCCCGGCCCTGGGGACTTTCTATGAGCAGTTCTTC.

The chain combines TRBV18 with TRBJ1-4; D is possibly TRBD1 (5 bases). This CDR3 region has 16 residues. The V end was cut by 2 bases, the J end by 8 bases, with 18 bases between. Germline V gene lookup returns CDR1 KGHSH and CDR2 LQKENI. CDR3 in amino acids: CASSPIISGVNEKLFF. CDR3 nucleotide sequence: TGTGCCAGCTCACCAATAATATCGGGGGTAAACGAAAAACTGTTTTTT.

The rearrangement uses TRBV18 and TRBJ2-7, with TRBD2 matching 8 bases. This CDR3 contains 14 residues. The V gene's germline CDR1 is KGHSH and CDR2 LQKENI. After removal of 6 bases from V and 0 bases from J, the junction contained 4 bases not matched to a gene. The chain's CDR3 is CASSQGTSSYEQYF. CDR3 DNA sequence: TGTGCCAGCTCCCAAGGGACTAGCTCCTACGAGCAGTACTTC.

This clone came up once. The CDR3 protein is CASNTRQNLYEQYF. The CDR3 nucleotides are TGTGCCAGTAATACCCGACAGAATCTCTACGAGCAGTACTTC. The V gene is TRBV28, the J gene TRBJ2-7, with D maybe TRBD1 (5 bases). Germline-derived CDR1 and CDR2 are MDHEN and SYDVKM. V was clipped by 9 bases and J by 3 bases, with 18 bases between them. There are 14 residues in the CDR3.

The CDR3 sequence is CASSFVDRQETQYF. CDR3 nucleotide sequence: TGTGCCAGCAGCTTTGTAGACAGACAAGAGACCCAGTACTTC. The chain employs TRBV5-4 and TRBJ2-5; a possible D gene is TRBD1 (5 bases). Between the trimmed V and J ends, which lost 2 bases and 2 bases, there was a span of 10 bases. The CDR3 is 14 amino acids. Per the germline V gene, CDR1 is SGHNT and CDR2 is YYREEE (reference sequence).

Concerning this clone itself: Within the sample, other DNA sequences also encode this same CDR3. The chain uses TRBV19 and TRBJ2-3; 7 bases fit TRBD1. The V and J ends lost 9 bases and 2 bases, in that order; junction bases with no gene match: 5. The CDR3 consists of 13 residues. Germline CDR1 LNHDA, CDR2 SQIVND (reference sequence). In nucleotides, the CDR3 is TGTGCCAGCTCCGGGACAGCCACAGATACGCAGTATTTT. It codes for CASSGTATDTQYF. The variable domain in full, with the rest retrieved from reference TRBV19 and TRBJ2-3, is DGGITQSPKYLFRKEGQNVTLSCEQNLNHDAMYWYRQDPGQGLRLIYYSQIVNDFQKGDIAEGYSVSREKKESFPLTVTSAQKNPTAFYLCASSGTATDTQYFGPGTRLTVL.

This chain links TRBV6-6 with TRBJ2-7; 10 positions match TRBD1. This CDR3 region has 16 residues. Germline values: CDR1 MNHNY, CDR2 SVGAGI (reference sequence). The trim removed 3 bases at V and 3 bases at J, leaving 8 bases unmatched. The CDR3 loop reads CASSYTGTGVGYEQYF. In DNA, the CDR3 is TGTGCCAGCAGTTATACCGGGACAGGGGTTGGCTACGAGCAGTACTTC.

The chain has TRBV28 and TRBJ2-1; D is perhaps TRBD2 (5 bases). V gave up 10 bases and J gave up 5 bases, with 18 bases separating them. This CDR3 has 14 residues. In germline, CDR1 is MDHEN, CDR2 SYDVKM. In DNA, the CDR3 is TGTGCCACCAAGACCGGAGGAGTGAACAATGAGCAGTTCTTC. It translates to CATKTGGVNNEQFF.

The CDR3 bases are TGTGCCAGCAGCGTTGGACTAGCCGAACAAGAGACCCAGTACTTC. Its translation: CASSVGLAEQETQYF. This rearrangement joins TRBV7-3 to TRBJ2-5, with TRBD2 matching 8 bases. Germline CDR1 reads SGHTA; CDR2 reads FQGTGA. With V trimmed by 5 bases and J by 2 bases, 7 bases remained unmatched. The CDR3 runs 15 residues.

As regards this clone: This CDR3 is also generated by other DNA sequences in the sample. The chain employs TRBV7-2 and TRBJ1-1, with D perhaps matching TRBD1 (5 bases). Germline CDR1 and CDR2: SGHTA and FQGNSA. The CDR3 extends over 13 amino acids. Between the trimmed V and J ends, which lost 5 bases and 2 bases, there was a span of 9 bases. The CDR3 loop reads CASSLRGNTEAFF. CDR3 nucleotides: TGTGCCAGCAGCCTTAGGGGCAACACTGAAGCTTTCTTT.

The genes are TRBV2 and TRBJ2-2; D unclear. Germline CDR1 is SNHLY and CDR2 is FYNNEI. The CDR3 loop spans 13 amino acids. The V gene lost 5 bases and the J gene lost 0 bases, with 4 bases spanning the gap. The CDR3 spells CASSLPNTGELFF. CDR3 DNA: TGTGCCAGCAGTCTACCGAACACCGGGGAGCTGTTTTTT.

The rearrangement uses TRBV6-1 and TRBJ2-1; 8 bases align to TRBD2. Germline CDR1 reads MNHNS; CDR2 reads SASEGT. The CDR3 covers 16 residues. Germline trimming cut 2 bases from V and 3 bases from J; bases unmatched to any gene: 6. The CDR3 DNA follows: TGTGCCAGCAGTGAACGGCCTAGCGGGCACTACAATGAGCAGTTCTTC. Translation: CASSERPSGHYNEQFF.

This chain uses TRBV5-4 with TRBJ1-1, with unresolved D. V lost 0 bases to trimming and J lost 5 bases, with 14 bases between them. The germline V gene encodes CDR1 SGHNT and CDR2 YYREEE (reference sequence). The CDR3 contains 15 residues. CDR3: CASSLGRGLGTEAFF. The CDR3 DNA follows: TGTGCCAGCAGCTTGGGCCGGGGTCTCGGGACTGAAGCTTTCTTT.

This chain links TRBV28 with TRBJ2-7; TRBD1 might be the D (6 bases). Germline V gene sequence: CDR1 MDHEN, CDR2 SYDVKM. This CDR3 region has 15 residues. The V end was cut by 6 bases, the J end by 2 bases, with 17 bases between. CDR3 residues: CASRTRRDTPYEQYF. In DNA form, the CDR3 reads TGTGCCAGCAGGACCCGTCGGGACACCCCCTACGAGCAGTACTTC. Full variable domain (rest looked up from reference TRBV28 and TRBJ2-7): DVKVTQSSRYLVKRTGEKVFLECVQDMDHENMFWYRQDPGLGLRLIYFSYDVKMKEKGDIPEGYSVSREKKERFSLILESASTNQTSMYLCASRTRRDTPYEQYFGPGTRLTVT.

In DNA, the CDR3 is TGTGCCAGCAGTGGAGCGGGAGTTAGCACAGATACGCAGTATTTT. Translated, it gives CASSGAGVSTDTQYF. The V and J genes are TRBV2 and TRBJ2-3, with 8 bases that match TRBD2. This CDR3 spans 15 amino acids. The V segment lost 4 bases and the J segment 0 bases; nucleotides outside the gene matches: 3. Germline loops: CDR1 SNHLY, CDR2 FYNNEI.

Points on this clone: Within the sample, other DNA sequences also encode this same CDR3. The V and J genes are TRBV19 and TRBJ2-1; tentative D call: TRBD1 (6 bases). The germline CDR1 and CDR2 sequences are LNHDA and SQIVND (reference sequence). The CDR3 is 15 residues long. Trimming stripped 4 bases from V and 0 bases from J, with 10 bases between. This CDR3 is CASSKTGISYNEQFF. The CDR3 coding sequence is TGTGCCAGTAGTAAGACAGGAATCTCCTACAATGAGCAGTTCTTC.

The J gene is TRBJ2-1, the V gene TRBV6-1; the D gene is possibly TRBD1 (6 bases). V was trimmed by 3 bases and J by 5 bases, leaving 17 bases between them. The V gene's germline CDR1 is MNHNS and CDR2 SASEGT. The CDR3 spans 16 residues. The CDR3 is CASSDNPATGNNEQFF. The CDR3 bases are TGTGCCAGCAGTGACAACCCGGCGACAGGAAACAATGAGCAGTTCTTC.

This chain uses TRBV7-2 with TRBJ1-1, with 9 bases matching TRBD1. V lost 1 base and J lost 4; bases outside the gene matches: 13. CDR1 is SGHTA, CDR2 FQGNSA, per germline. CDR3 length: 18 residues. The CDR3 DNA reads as TGTGCCAGCAGCTTAGAGTCTTGGAACAGGGGGCTTGTCACTGAAGCTTTCTTT. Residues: CASSLESWNRGLVTEAFF.

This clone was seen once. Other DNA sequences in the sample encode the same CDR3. The CDR3, as DNA: TGTGCCAGCAGCTTAGGGACAAACACCGGGGAGCTGTTTTTT. The encoded protein is CASSLGTNTGELFF. This chain connects TRBV7-2 to TRBJ2-2; D might be TRBD1 (5 bases). CDR3 size: 14 residues. V was cut by 1 base and J by 2 bases, with 5 bases left in between. Germline values: CDR1 SGHTA, CDR2 FQGNSA. Together with reference TRBV7-2 and TRBJ2-2, the CDR3 gives the full variable domain: GAGVSQSPSNKVTEKGKDVELRCDPISGHTALYWYRQSLGQGLEFLIYFQGNSAPDKSGLPSDRFSAERTGGSVSTLTIQRTQQEDSAVYLCASSLGTNTGELFFGEGSRLTVL.

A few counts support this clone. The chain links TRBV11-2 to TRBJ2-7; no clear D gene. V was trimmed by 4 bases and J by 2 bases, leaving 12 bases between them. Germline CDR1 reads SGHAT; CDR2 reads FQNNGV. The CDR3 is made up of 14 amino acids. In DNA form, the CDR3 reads TGTGCCAGCAGCTCTTTGATCCCACCCTACGAGCAGTACTTC. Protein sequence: CASSSLIPPYEQYF. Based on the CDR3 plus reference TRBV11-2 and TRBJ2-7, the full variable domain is EAGVAQSPRYKIIEKRQSVAFWCNPISGHATLYWYQQILGQGPKLLIQFQNNGVVDDSQLPKDRFSAERLKGVDSTLKIQPAKLEDSAVYLCASSSLIPPYEQYFGPGTRLTVT.